This T cell receptor beta chain came from a study of shared clonotypes between healthy human individuals. Only in-frame clones appear in the TCRdb table, and some are missing; sequencing was by immunoSEQ multiplex PCR. The table shows roughly 680,000 clones, with approximately 77% occurring only once. This clone was counted a few times. Additional DNA sequences in this sample encode the identical CDR3. CDR3 length equals 14 residues. Trimming took 5 bases from V and 2 from J; bases not matched to a gene: 3. Germline CDR1 reads MNHNY; CDR2 reads SVGAGI (reference sequence). The receptor was isolated from a woman aged 25 to 39 in good health. The V call is TRBV6-6, the J call TRBJ2-7; TRBD1 matches 10 bases. Sequenced input: memory CD4+ T cells sorted from blood. The subset was: CD45RA-negative fraction. The CDR3 loop is CASSRGQGAYEQYF. CDR3 DNA sequence: TGTGCCAGCAGTCGTGGACAGGGGGCCTACGAGCAGTACTTC.